The 7 T cell receptor beta chains in this list originate from one sample, sequenced in a study of T cell repertoires and HLA-DP antigens. Profiling relied on immunoSEQ multiplex PCR, and the TCRdb table lists in-frame clones only, not all of them. Among around 100,000 clones listed, 80% to 95% were seen once. These receptors have no known antigen. Material: CD4+ T cells from PBMCs. The source is a woman under 30 in good health and CMV-seronegative.

This sequence joins TRBV11-2 and TRBJ2-7; tentatively, D is TRBD1 (6 bases). CDR3 length: 15 amino acids. V gave up 2 bases and J gave up 9 bases, with 20 bases separating them. Germline V gene data show CDR1 as SGHAT and CDR2 as FQNNGV. The DNA for the CDR3 is TGTGCCAGCAGCTTATTCCAGGGGCTCTCTACGATGCAGTACTTC. Residues: CASSLFQGLSTMQYF.

The V and J genes are TRBV6-6 and TRBJ2-5; no definite D call. Germline values: CDR1 MNHNY, CDR2 SVGAGI (reference sequence). Trimming shortened V by 6 bases and J by 7 bases, and 6 bases separated the two germline ends. The CDR3 consists of 10 residues. DNA of the CDR3: TGTGCCAGCAGCCTCTCGACCCAGTACTTC. This encodes CASSLSTQYF.

This clone occurred a few times. The chain links TRBV18 to TRBJ1-2; D might be TRBD1 (6 bases). The CDR3 runs to 15 residues. The V end was cut by 3 bases, the J end by 1 base, with 12 bases between. The germline V gene encodes CDR1 KGHSH and CDR2 LQKENI. The CDR3 region is CASSPRQVNNYGYTF. The CDR3 nucleotides are TGTGCCAGCTCACCTAGACAGGTTAATAACTATGGCTACACCTTC.

V gene TRBV5-1 combines with J gene TRBJ1-2; the D gene is possibly TRBD1 (6 bases). The CDR3 loop spans 14 amino acids. Per germline, CDR1 SGHRS and CDR2 YFSETQ. Trimming left V 0 bases short and J 6 bases short, with 12 bases between. DNA of the CDR3: TGCGCCAGCAGCTTGGTCCCTAGACAGGATGGCTACACCTTC. Translated: CASSLVPRQDGYTF.

The rearrangement uses TRBV5-1 and TRBJ2-1, with 11 bases matching TRBD2. V lost 7 bases and J lost 1; bases outside the gene matches: 4. Germline loops: CDR1 SGHRS, CDR2 YFSETQ. The CDR3 sequence is 15 residues long. The CDR3 DNA reads as TGCGCCAGCCAAGGGACTAGCGGATCCTACAATGAGCAGTTCTTC. Its protein is CASQGTSGSYNEQFF. The variable domain in full, with the rest retrieved from reference TRBV5-1 and TRBJ2-1, is KAGVTQTPRYLIKTRGQQVTLSCSPISGHRSVSWYQQTPGQGLQFLFEYFSETQRNKGNFPGRFSGRQFSNSRSEMNVSTLELGDSALYLCASQGTSGSYNEQFFGPGTRLTVL.

V gene TRBV2 combines with J gene TRBJ2-7; 8 positions agree with TRBD1. The trim removed 6 bases at V and 9 bases at J, leaving 7 bases unmatched. This CDR3 is built from 12 residues. Germline loops: CDR1 SNHLY, CDR2 FYNNEI. The CDR3 nucleotides are TGTGCCAGCAGATCGGACAGGGTGCGGCAGTACTTC. Its translation: CASRSDRVRQYF.

The chain combines TRBV19 with TRBJ2-7; D is possibly TRBD2 (5 bases). Trimming shortened V by 5 bases and J by 3 bases, and 14 bases separated the two germline ends. This CDR3 is built from 14 residues. CDR1 LNHDA and CDR2 SQIVND come from the germline V gene (reference sequence). The CDR3 nucleotides are TGTGCCAGTAGTTTTGAGGGTGTAATCTACGAGCAGTACGTC. It translates to CASSFEGVIYEQYV.